The text below deals with one TCR beta chain. Its antigen is as yet unknown. Assay used: immunoSEQ multiplex PCR; TCRdb lists only in-frame clones, some missing. The sample holds about 350,000 clones, around 92% seen once. These data are taken from a study of Ad26.COV2.S vaccination and SARS-CoV-2 variants. The junction had 9 bases not matched to a gene; V was cut back by 5 bases and J by 6 bases. This CDR3 region has 17 residues. Germline V gene data show CDR1 as SGHVS and CDR2 as FQNEAQ. Whole-study results and caveats: Quantification of TCR breadth and depth may have yielded underestimates of total T cell responses. Placebo and vaccine recipients had non-spike TCR breadth that was similar.

This clonotype originated in a human donor who had recovered from COVID-19. The chain links TRBV7-8 to TRBJ2-2, with TRBD2 matching 13 bases. This sample comprised peripheral blood, obtained after recovery from COVID-19. CDR3 loop: CASSLLAGGTSAGELFF. The DNA of the CDR3 is TGTGCCAGCAGCCTACTAGCGGGGGGGACCTCGGCCGGGGAGCTGTTTTTT.